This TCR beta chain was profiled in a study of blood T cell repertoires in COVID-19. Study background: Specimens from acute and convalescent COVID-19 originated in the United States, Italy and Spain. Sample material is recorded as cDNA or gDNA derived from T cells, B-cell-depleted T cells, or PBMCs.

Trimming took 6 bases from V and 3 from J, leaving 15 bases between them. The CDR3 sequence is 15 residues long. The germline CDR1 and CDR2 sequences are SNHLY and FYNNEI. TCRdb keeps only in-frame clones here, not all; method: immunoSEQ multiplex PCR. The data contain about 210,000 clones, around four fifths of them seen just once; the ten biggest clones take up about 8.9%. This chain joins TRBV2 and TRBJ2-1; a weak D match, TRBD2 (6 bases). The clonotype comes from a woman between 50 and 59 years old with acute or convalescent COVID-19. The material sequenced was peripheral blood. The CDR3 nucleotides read TGTGCCAGCAGATTAAATCGGGAGAACTACAATGAGCAGTTCTTC. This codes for CASRLNRENYNEQFF.